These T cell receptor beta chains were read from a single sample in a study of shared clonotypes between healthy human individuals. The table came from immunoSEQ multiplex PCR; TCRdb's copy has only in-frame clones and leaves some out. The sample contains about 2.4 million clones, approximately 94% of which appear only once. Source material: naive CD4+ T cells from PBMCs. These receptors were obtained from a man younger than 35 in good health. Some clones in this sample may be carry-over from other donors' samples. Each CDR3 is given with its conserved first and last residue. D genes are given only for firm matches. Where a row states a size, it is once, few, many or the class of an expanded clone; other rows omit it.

CASSLFSIEGSHEQFF	TGTGCCAGCAGTTTATTTTCCATAGAGGGTTCCCATGAGCAGTTCTTC	TRBJ2-1	TRBV27	.	.
CASIPGGTGADTQYF	TGTGCCAGCATCCCCGGGGGGACAGGGGCAGATACGCAGTATTTT	TRBJ2-3	TRBV6-1	TRBD1	.
CASSLRGNWEAFF	TGTGCCAGCAGCTTAAGGGGCAACTGGGAGGCTTTCTTT	TRBJ1-1	TRBV7-2	.	.
CASSVVPAALYNEQFF	TGTGCCAGCAGCGTAGTCCCGGCAGCCCTCTACAATGAGCAGTTCTTC	TRBJ2-1	TRBV9	.	.
CASSRGQFTSYEQYF	TGCGCCAGCAGCCGGGGACAGTTCACCTCCTACGAGCAGTACTTC	TRBJ2-7	TRBV5-1	TRBD1	.
CASSPILGQGATEAFF	TGTGCCAGCTCACCGATATTAGGACAGGGGGCAACTGAAGCTTTCTTT	TRBJ1-1	TRBV18	TRBD1	.
CASSRDGNQPQHF	TGTGCCAGCAGCCGCGACGGCAATCAGCCCCAGCATTTT	TRBJ1-5	TRBV6-5	.	.
CASSSARTGSDGELFF	TGTGCCAGCAGCTCGGCCCGGACGGGCAGTGACGGGGAGCTGTTTTTT	TRBJ2-2	TRBV7-9	.	.
CASSQSGSSYEQYF	TGTGCCAGCAGCCAAAGCGGAAGCTCCTACGAGCAGTACTTC	TRBJ2-7	TRBV16	.	.
CASSLTAHTGELFF	TGTGCCAGCAGTTTGACAGCCCACACCGGGGAGCTGTTTTTT	TRBJ2-2	TRBV28	.	.
CASSLTGSISSYNEQFF	TGCGCCAGCAGCTTGACAGGTTCGATTAGCTCCTACAATGAGCAGTTCTTC	TRBJ2-1	TRBV5-1	.	.
CASTQRRTARGNQPQHF	TGTGCCAGTACCCAAAGACGGACAGCCAGGGGCAATCAGCCCCAGCATTTT	TRBJ1-5	TRBV19	.	once
CASSLGITYEQYF	TGTGCCAGCTCATTAGGGATTACCTACGAGCAGTACTTC	TRBJ2-7	TRBV18	.	.
CASSPRAEMNTEAFF	TGTGCCAGCAGCCCTAGAGCCGAAATGAACACTGAAGCTTTCTTT	TRBJ1-1	TRBV7-8	.	.
CASSNGQGGTEAFF	TGCGCCAGCAGCAATGGACAGGGGGGCACTGAAGCTTTCTTT	TRBJ1-1	TRBV5-1	TRBD1	.
CASSLTRANTGELFF	TGTGCCAGCAGCTTGACGCGGGCCAACACCGGGGAGCTGTTTTTT	TRBJ2-2	TRBV5-4	.	.
CASSLAGTYYEQYF	TGTGCCAGCAGTTTAGCCGGGACATACTACGAGCAGTACTTC	TRBJ2-7	TRBV28	.	.
CASRKTGGENEQYF	TGTGCCAGCAGAAAGACAGGGGGGGAGAACGAGCAGTACTTC	TRBJ2-7	TRBV6-5	TRBD1	.
CASSPDRVDTQYF	TGTGCCAGCTCACCGGACAGAGTAGATACGCAGTATTTT	TRBJ2-3	TRBV18	.	.
CASSRGNYGYTF	TGTGCCAGTAGTAGGGGTAACTATGGCTACACCTTC	TRBJ1-2	TRBV19	.	.
CASSPFGEGRETQYF	TGTGCCAGCAGTCCCTTCGGGGAGGGGAGAGAGACCCAGTACTTC	TRBJ2-5	TRBV27	TRBD2	.
CASSSTTWQETQYF	TGTGCCAGCAGCTCGACTACGTGGCAAGAGACCCAGTACTTC	TRBJ2-5	TRBV6-6	.	.
CASSRGTRRNEQFF	TGTGCCAGCAGCCGAGGGACTAGACGGAATGAGCAGTTCTTC	TRBJ2-1	TRBV11-2	TRBD2	.
CASSIEGGRSSGNTIYF	TGTGCCAGCAGCATCGAGGGAGGGCGCTCCTCTGGAAACACCATATATTTT	TRBJ1-3	TRBV11-2	.	.
CASSFRDTRYEQYF	TGTGCCAGTAGTTTCCGGGACACTCGGTACGAGCAGTACTTC	TRBJ2-7	TRBV19	.	.
CASSPLAGGYEQYF	TGTGCCAGCTCACCACTAGCGGGAGGCTACGAGCAGTACTTC	TRBJ2-7	TRBV18	TRBD2	few
CASSLVPYFVRGRDDYGYTF	TGCGCCAGCAGCTTGGTCCCCTACTTCGTCAGGGGGCGTGATGACTATGGCTACACCTTC	TRBJ1-2	TRBV5-1	TRBD1	.
CATSRGQGSSINEQFF	TGTGCCACCAGCAGAGGACAGGGGAGTAGTATTAATGAGCAGTTCTTC	TRBJ2-1	TRBV15	TRBD1	.
CASSPRTGVWPGYTF	TGTGCCAGCTCACCACGTACAGGGGTTTGGCCCGGCTACACCTTC	TRBJ1-2	TRBV18	TRBD1	few
CASSLSRGRGNTEAFF	TGTGCCAGCAGTTTATCCAGGGGGCGGGGGAACACTGAAGCTTTCTTT	TRBJ1-1	TRBV27	TRBD1	.
CASSVVGRSLYNEQFF	TGTGCCAGCAGCGTAGTGGGGAGGAGCCTCTACAATGAGCAGTTCTTC	TRBJ2-1	TRBV9	.	.
CASSSTSGTTDTQYF	TGCGCCAGCAGCAGTACTAGCGGGACCACAGATACGCAGTATTTT	TRBJ2-3	TRBV5-1	TRBD2	.
CASRLGRNNEKLFF	TGTGCCAGCAGGCTGGGACGGAATAATGAAAAACTGTTTTTT	TRBJ1-4	TRBV6-1	.	.
CASSLRGANYGYTF	TGTGCCAGCAGTTTAAGGGGGGCTAACTATGGCTACACCTTC	TRBJ1-2	TRBV28	.	.
CASSPGQGSSYEQYF	TGCGCCAGCAGCCCGGGACAGGGGAGCTCCTACGAGCAGTACTTC	TRBJ2-7	TRBV5-1	TRBD1	.
CASSPGQGGNYGYTF	TGTGCCAGCAGTCCAGGACAGGGCGGTAACTATGGCTACACCTTC	TRBJ1-2	TRBV28	TRBD1	.
CATHPSTGNTEAFF	TGTGCCACCCACCCCTCAACCGGGAACACTGAAGCTTTCTTT	TRBJ1-1	TRBV10-3	.	.